Described below is a single T cell receptor (beta chain) sequence and its context. Its cognate antigen is unknown. The PCR employed 60 Vbeta primers together with 13 Jbeta primers. Sequencing was performed with immunoSEQ multiplex PCR; in TCRdb, only in-frame clones are kept and a portion is missing. The data show 150,000 to 200,000 clones, 70% to 90% seen once. The data were obtained in a study of cytomegalovirus exposure and HLA in healthy donors. Overall study findings and caveats: The authors judged a highly shared variant cluster likely a sequencing artifact. HLA-A and HLA-B allele assignments for most subjects were reportedly predicted accurately using TCR beta sequences. The study dropped some indistinguishable V segments, TRBV6-2 and TRBV6-3 among them.

Germline loops: CDR1 SGDLS, CDR2 YYNGEE. The CDR3 spans 14 residues. V lost 4 bases and J 1 base, leaving 9 bases between the germline ends. Sequenced material: PBMCs. This receptor was obtained from a woman aged 18-30 years in good health and CMV-seropositive. The V call is TRBV9, the J call TRBJ2-1, with D possibly TRBD2 on 6 matching bases. For the CDR3, the DNA is TGTGCCAGCAGCCGCGGGGTGTCCTACAATGAGCAGTTCTTC. Amino acid sequence: CASSRGVSYNEQFF.